The 2 T cell receptor beta chains given below trace back to one sample, sequenced in a study of cytomegalovirus exposure and HLA in healthy donors. 13 Jbeta primers and 60 Vbeta primers were used for the PCR. Libraries were prepared by immunoSEQ multiplex PCR; TCRdb keeps only in-frame clonotypes and omits some of them. The table shows over 130,000 clones, with approximately 79% occurring only once. Sequencing was done on a sample of PBMCs. These receptors originate from a female donor in good health and CMV-seronegative.

The V gene is TRBV19, the J gene TRBJ1-4; D not resolved. The V end lost 5 bases, the J end lost 3 bases, and 16 bases lay between the germline ends. This CDR3 has 16 amino acids. In germline, CDR1 is LNHDA, CDR2 SQIVND (reference sequence). CDR3 in amino acids: CASSLFGRGSNEKLFF. The CDR3 bases are TGTGCCAGTAGTCTTTTCGGACGAGGGTCTAATGAAAAACTGTTTTTT.

This clone was recorded only once. The chain couples TRBV6-5 to TRBJ2-7, with 9 bases fitting TRBD1. The germline V gene has CDR1 MNHEY and CDR2 SVGAGI. The CDR3 totals 13 residues. J lost 2 bases, V lost 5 bases, and 1 base had no gene match. This chain's CDR3 is CASSGTGPYEQYF. CDR3 nucleotides: TGTGCCAGCAGTGGGACAGGGCCCTACGAGCAGTACTTC.